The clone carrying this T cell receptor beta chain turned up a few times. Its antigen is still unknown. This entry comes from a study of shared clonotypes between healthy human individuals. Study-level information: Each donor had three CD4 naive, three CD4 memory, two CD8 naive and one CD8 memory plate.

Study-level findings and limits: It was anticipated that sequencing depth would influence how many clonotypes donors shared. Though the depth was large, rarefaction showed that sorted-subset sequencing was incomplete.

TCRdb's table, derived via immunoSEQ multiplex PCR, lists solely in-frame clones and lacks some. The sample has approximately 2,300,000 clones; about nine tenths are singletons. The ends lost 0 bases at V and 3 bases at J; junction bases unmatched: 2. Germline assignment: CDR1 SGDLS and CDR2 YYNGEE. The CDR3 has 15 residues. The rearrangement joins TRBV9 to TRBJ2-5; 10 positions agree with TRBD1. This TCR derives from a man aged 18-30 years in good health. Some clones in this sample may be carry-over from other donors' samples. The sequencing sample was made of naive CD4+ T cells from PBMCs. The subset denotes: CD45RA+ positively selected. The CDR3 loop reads CASSVAGTGEETQYF. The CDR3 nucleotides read TGTGCCAGCAGCGTAGCTGGGACAGGGGAAGAGACCCAGTACTTC.